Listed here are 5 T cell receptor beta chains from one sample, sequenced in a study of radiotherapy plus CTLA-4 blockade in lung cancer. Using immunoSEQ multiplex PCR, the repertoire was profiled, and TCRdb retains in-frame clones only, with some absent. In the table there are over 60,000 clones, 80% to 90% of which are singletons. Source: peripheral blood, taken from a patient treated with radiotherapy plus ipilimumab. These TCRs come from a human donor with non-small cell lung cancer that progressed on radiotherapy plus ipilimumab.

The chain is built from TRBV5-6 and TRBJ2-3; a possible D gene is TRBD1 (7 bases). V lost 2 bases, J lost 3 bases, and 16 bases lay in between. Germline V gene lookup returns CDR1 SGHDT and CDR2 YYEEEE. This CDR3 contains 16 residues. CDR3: CASSFRPTGRTDTQYF. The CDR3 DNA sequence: TGTGCCAGCAGCTTCAGACCGACAGGGAGGACAGATACGCAGTATTTT.

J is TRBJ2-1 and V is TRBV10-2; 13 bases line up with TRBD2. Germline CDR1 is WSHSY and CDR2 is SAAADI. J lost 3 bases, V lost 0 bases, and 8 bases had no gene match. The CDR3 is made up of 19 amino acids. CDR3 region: CASSESLAGGRGDYNEQFF. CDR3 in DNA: TGCGCCAGCAGTGAGTCACTAGCGGGAGGGCGGGGTGACTACAATGAGCAGTTCTTC.

As DNA, the CDR3 is TGCGCCAGCAGCAAGTCTAGAGCCTCCTACAATGAGCAGTTCTTC. It specifies CASSKSRASYNEQFF. The chain couples TRBV5-1 to TRBJ2-1; the D is unclear. V lost 4 bases and J lost 0, with 11 bases in between. The CDR3 extends over 15 amino acids. Germline values: CDR1 SGHRS, CDR2 YFSETQ.

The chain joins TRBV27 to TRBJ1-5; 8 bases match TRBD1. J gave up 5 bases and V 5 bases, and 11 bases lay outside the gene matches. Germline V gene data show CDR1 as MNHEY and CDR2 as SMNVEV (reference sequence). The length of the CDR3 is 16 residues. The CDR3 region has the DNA TGTGCCAGCAGTCCTTTACCCAACAGGGGGGATCAGCCCCAGCATTTT. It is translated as CASSPLPNRGDQPQHF.

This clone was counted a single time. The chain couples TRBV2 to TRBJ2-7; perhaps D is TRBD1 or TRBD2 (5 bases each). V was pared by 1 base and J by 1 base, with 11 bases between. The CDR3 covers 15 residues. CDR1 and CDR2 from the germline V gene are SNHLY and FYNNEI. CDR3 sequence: CASSEGGSLSYEQYV. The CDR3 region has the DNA TGTGCCAGCAGTGAAGGGGGGAGTTTATCCTACGAGCAGTACGTC.